The 9 T cell receptor beta chains below all came from one sample that was sequenced in a study of neurological immune-mediated disorders. Each CDR3 protein is one row after TCRdb ran MiXCR on the 5' RACE reads. This table has about 50,000 distinct CDR3 sequences, under 13% appearing once. The source material was PBMCs. The receptors shown here come from a man aged 65 to 85 with HTLV-1-associated myelopathy (HAM/TSP).

This clonotype was recorded at least ten times. The J gene is TRBJ2-1, the V gene TRBV5-1; TRBD2 is a possible D gene (6 bases). The CDR3 is 15 residues long. The ends were cut back, 4 bases at V and 5 bases at J, with 16 bases in the middle. Germline loops: CDR1 SGHRS, CDR2 YFSETQ. Written as DNA, the CDR3 is TGCGCCAGCAGCCCGGTCGGGGGAAAGGACAATGAGCAGTTCTTC. Residues: CASSPVGGKDNEQFF. Supplemented by reference TRBV5-1 and TRBJ2-1, the full variable domain reads KAGVTQTPRYLIKTRGQQVTLSCSPISGHRSVSWYQQTPGQGLQFLFEYFSETQRNKGNFPGRFSGRQFSNSRSEMNVSTLELGDSALYLCASSPVGGKDNEQFFGPGTRLTVL.

This clonotype has ten or more counts. CDR3 sequence: CASSQDTGYNEQFF. The DNA of the CDR3 is TGCGCCAGCAGCCAAGATACAGGATACAATGAGCAGTTCTTC. The chain employs TRBV4-3 and TRBJ2-1; D perhaps matches TRBD1 (5 bases). The V gene's germline CDR1 is LGHNA and CDR2 YSLEER. The CDR3 sequence is 14 residues long. The V and J ends lost 0 bases and 4 bases respectively, with 7 bases between them.

This clonotype was counted ten times or more. V usage is TRBV20-1 and J usage is TRBJ2-7, with D unclear. This CDR3 has 12 residues. Germline CDR1 reads DFQATT; CDR2 reads SNEGSKA (reference sequence). Trimming removed 2 bases from V and 4 bases from J, with 9 bases in between. Written as DNA, the CDR3 is TGCAGTGCTAGATTAGACGGATACGAGCAGTACTTC. It yields the protein CSARLDGYEQYF.

The gene calls are TRBV28 and TRBJ2-3, with D perhaps TRBD2 (5 bases). CDR1 and CDR2 (germline): MDHEN, SYDVKM. CDR3 length: 13 residues. The germline V and J ends were trimmed by 9 bases and 4 bases, with 14 bases remaining between them. CDR3 protein: CASDLGRADTQYF. The CDR3 DNA reads TGTGCCAGTGACCTTGGGCGGGCAGATACGCAGTATTTT.

The sample holds many counts of this clonotype. Here the CDR3 reads CSGRDSYNEQFF. The CDR3 DNA is TGCAGTGGCCGGGACAGCTACAATGAGCAGTTCTTC. This chain uses TRBV29-1 with TRBJ2-1; TRBD1 aligns across 7 bases. Germline CDR1 and CDR2: SQVTM and ANQGSEA. There are 12 residues in the CDR3.

This clonotype showed up many times. The J gene is TRBJ2-5, the V gene TRBV12-3 or TRBV12-4, with 7 bases matching TRBD2. V was clipped by 6 bases and J by 4 bases; unmatched bases: 8. This CDR3 contains 14 residues. In DNA form, the CDR3 reads TGTGCCAGCAGAAGTAGCGGGCGGGGAGAGACCCAGTACTTC. This translates into CASRSSGRGETQYF.

This clonotype was recorded at least ten times. This chain connects TRBV20-1 to TRBJ2-5, with D possibly TRBD1 on 5 matching bases. V shed 3 bases and J shed 5 bases, with 13 bases lying between them. Germline loops: CDR1 DFQATT, CDR2 SNEGSKA (reference sequence). The CDR3 sequence is 13 residues long. CDR3 sequence: CSARVQGFETQYF. The CDR3 DNA reads as TGCAGTGCTAGGGTCCAGGGTTTTGAGACCCAGTACTTC.

This clonotype was seen many times. The chain employs TRBV7-2 and TRBJ1-5; weak D call: TRBD1 (6 bases). Per the germline V gene, CDR1 is SGHTA and CDR2 is FQGNSA. V was shortened by 5 bases and J by 2 bases, with 13 bases between the two germline ends. The CDR3 covers 15 residues. CDR3: CASSRQVIGNQPQHF. CDR3 DNA: TGTGCCAGCAGCCGACAGGTTATTGGCAATCAGCCCCAGCATTTT.

V usage is TRBV5-6 and J usage is TRBJ2-1; 8 bases line up with TRBD2. With 3 bases clipped from V and 10 bases from J, the junction kept 3 bases outside the gene matches. CDR1 and CDR2 from the germline V gene are SGHDT and YYEEEE. This CDR3 has 12 residues. In DNA form, the CDR3 reads TGTGCCAGCAGCTCACCGGGGGGGGAGCAGTTCTTC. The encoded protein is CASSSPGGEQFF.